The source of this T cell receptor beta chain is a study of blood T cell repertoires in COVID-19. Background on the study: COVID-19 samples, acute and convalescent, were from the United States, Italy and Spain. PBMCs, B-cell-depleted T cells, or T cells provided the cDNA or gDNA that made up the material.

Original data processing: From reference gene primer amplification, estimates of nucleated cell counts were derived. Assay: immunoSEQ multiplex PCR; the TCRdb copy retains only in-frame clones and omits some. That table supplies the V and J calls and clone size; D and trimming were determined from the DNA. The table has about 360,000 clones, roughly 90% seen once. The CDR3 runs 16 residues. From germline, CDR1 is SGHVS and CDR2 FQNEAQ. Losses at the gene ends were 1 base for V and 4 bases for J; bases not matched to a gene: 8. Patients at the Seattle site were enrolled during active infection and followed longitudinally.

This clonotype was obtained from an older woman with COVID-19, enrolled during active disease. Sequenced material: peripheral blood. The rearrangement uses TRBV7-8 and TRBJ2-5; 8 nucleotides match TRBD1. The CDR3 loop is CASSLGLHRGRETQYF. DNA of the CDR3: TGTGCCAGCAGCTTAGGTCTCCACAGGGGGAGAGAGACCCAGTACTTC.